Sequencing of this T cell receptor (beta chain) was carried out in a study of technical replicates of blood from several donors. The length of the CDR3 is 15 residues. Germline V CDR1 and CDR2: SGHNT, YYREEE (reference sequence). The V and J ends lost 4 bases and 6 bases, in that order; junction bases with no gene match: 8. Clones were sequenced by immunoSEQ multiplex PCR, and TCRdb holds only the in-frame ones, with some missing. The data show some 87,000 clones, less than 98% seen once. Sequenced material: T cells isolated from PBMCs. The TCR comes from a human donor in good health. The chain links TRBV5-4 to TRBJ2-7; 12 positions agree with TRBD1. The DNA for the CDR3 is TGTGCCAGCAGCCCTCCGGGGACAGGGGGCGTCGAGCAGTACTTC. It codes for CASSPPGTGGVEQYF. The whole variable domain, remainder taken from reference TRBV5-4 and TRBJ2-7, is ETGVTQSPTHLIKTRGQQVTLRCSSQSGHNTVSWYQQALGQGPQFIFQYYREEENGRGNFPPRFSGLQFPNYSSELNVNALELDDSALYLCASSPPGTGGVEQYFGPGTRLTVT.